This T cell receptor beta chain derives from a study of blood T cells in healthy people across ages. Sample-barcoded 5' priming and a J-beta primer mix drove a second PCR of 7 to 11 cycles. MiXCR was run by TCRdb on the 5' RACE reads, yielding one entry per CDR3 protein. The table shows about 900,000 distinct CDR3 sequences, with approximately 67% occurring only once. V was clipped by 5 bases and J by 6 bases; unmatched bases: 11. Looked up from germline, CDR1 is SGHTA and CDR2 is FQGNSA. CDR3 length equals 15 residues. There are a few counts of this clonotype. The V call is TRBV7-2, the J call TRBJ2-5; 8 bases agree with TRBD1. Material for sequencing was blood. The receptor was isolated from a young man in good health. CDR3 loop: CASSPPGQGGKTQYF. CDR3 DNA: TGTGCCAGCAGCCCCCCCGGACAGGGTGGTAAGACCCAGTACTTC. Full variable domain (missing parts from reference TRBV7-2 and TRBJ2-5): GAGVSQSPSNKVTEKGKDVELRCDPISGHTALYWYRQSLGQGLEFLIYFQGNSAPDKSGLPSDRFSAERTGGSVSTLTIQRTQQEDSAVYLCASSPPGQGGKTQYFGPGTRLLVL.